The T cell receptor (beta chain) described here comes from a study of cytomegalovirus exposure and HLA in healthy donors (dated by TCRdb to 2017 to 2019). In terms of the full investigation: According to an earlier analysis of 587 of the donors, about 190 million T cells yielded approximately 120 million unique TCR beta sequences and roughly 280 Gb of sequence data. The study combined high-throughput TCR immunosequencing, statistical association of individual TCRs with disease status, and machine learning to predict cytomegalovirus infection status. A separate validation cohort of roughly 130 different subjects was used in addition to the 666-subject first cohort. On average, around 240,000 unique TCR beta nucleotide sequences were sequenced per donor among about 400 genotyped donors of the cohort, with 15% to 20% of those sequences being non-productive. The aim of the study was to test whether cataloging public T cell receptors could identify signatures of past pathogen exposure. The study used immunosequencing to profile the T cell repertoires of 666 subjects and linked those repertoires to cytomegalovirus serostatus. A later analysis re-examined previously published TCR beta repertoires from around 670 donors and added high-resolution HLA genotyping to investigate patterns of TCR occurrence. All discovery cohort repertoires had been generated using a single sequencing platform. Among the 398 genotyped donors, around 81% belonged to the genetic ancestry cluster associated with self-reported Caucasian donors. In an earlier analysis of a few hundred of the donors, high-throughput TCR beta sequencing was used to judge whether each TCR beta V gene segment behaved as functional or pseudogenic. A later genetic analysis took genome-wide SNP genotypes for about 65% of the 666 donors and used that subset as a discovery cohort. HLA typing covered class I and class II loci at four-digit resolution. Alongside the repertoire data, information on donor age, sex, ethnicity and CMV serostatus was compiled. Around 330 gigabases of sequencing data and around 80 million unique TCR sequences made up an early release that covered several hundred HLA-typed donors. Because of strong linkage in the cohort, four to six DR-DQ haplotypes were treated as single units for association and clustering. In the later analysis, no new phenotypic data were used to find candidate immune exposures; instead, reliance was placed on TCR beta sequences and their occurrence across donors. The number of donors typed differed by locus, with 629-630 for A, B, C, DRB1 and DQB1, over 500 for DQA1, 600 to 610 for DPA1, and around 430 for DPB1.

Results and caveats for the whole study, not just this receptor: A later analysis found that most CMV-associated TCR beta chains appeared HLA-restricted, with HLA associations seemingly driven largely by CMV exposure. An association between a missense DCLRE1C variant and V-gene and J-gene trimming of TCR beta chains was found in a later genetic analysis and replicated in an independent cohort. In both the original and validation cohorts, the classifier was reported to diagnose cytomegalovirus status with high specificity and sensitivity. Assigning TCR associations to individual alleles was difficult when HLA alleles, especially DR and DQ, strongly co-occurred. Because the 87-base-pair reads could not distinguish some IMGT-functional V segments, including TRBV6-2 and TRBV6-3, those segments were excluded. At a false discovery rate of 0.05, a later analysis linked roughly 17,000 TCR beta sequences to specific HLA alleles. A later analysis found that TCR association rates varied across HLA loci, with DRB1 alleles showing the most associated TCRs and HLA-C alleles the fewest. The authors suggested that the approach could potentially be extended to other disease states and immunological phenotypes. For the cohort, immune exposure information was limited to CMV serostatus. Most TCR sequences were seen in very few donors, while some public TCRs were found in many individuals. A later analysis found that HLA-associated TCR beta chains were more clonally expanded and had lower generation probabilities than equally common non-associated chains. Approximately 16 rarely observed V segments, including chromosome 9 orphons, were excluded from the earlier analysis of a few hundred of the donors because counts were too low. HLA typing was unavailable for some donors at each locus, so association tests used only the typed subset. Sequencing depth was assumed to be roughly uniform across donors in the presence/absence analyses, though that assumption may not hold. An earlier analysis of approximately 540 of the donors showed that most TCR beta V segments appeared in productive rearrangements either about 87% or about 30% of the time, which broadly matched IMGT annotations. Correlated functional status among segregating V segments might reflect linkage disequilibrium, but an unknown experimental factor could not be ruled out. A further reported finding was that TCR beta sequences accurately predicted the HLA-A and HLA-B alleles for most subjects in the first cohort. According to a later genetic analysis, donors in an Asian-associated ancestry cluster had fewer N-insertions in productive TCRs than the roughly 660-donor mean. The cohort was sequenced for TCR beta chains only, and without alpha or paired-chain data the features that could be detected were limited. Several of the top co-occurrence clusters appeared to be linked to parvovirus B19, influenza, CMV and Epstein-Barr virus, according to a later analysis. The study gave a list of some 150 TCR beta chains associated with cytomegalovirus. A few of the identified cytomegalovirus-associated TCR beta chains were confirmed in vitro to be specific for cytomegalovirus antigens. The sequencing pipeline was judged likely to have produced a cluster of highly shared sequence variants as a technical artifact.

The receptor library was made with the immunoSEQ multiplex PCR assay. The multiplex PCR relied on a mix of 60 forward primers for TCR Vbeta segments and 13 reverse primers for TCR Jbeta segments. A multiplex PCR assay on genomic DNA amplified the CDR3 region of rearranged TCR beta genes. The Illumina HiSeq System was used to sequence the amplified TCR beta libraries as 87-base-pair reads. Turning to the authors' computational methods: In a later analysis, some 80 million unique TCR beta chains were counted across the roughly 670 repertoires, and roughly 10 million of these chains were shared by at least two donors. To remove PCR and sequencing errors, raw reads were error-corrected and collapsed into unique sequences using a nearest-neighbor algorithm that merged closely related sequences. CDR3 sequences were aligned to IMGT reference sequences to assign V, D and J gene segments. For a sequence to be retained, at least a six-nucleotide match to both a V gene segment and a J gene segment was required. Rearrangements were called productive when the CDR3 lacked stop codons and stayed in frame with V and J; all others were non-productive. Following IMGT convention, CDR3 was defined as the stretch from the second conserved V-encoded cysteine to the conserved J-encoded phenylalanine. Sequences without an unambiguous match to a single V gene segment were excluded from the earlier analysis of approximately 600 of the donors. In an earlier analysis of roughly 500 of the donors, V segments were called functional above 56.7% productive rearrangements and were called segregating when the between-donor standard deviation exceeded 5%. A statistical classification framework was built to diagnose cytomegalovirus status from the catalog of TCR beta chain sequences. A later analysis assigned V and J genes by comparing TCR nucleotide sequences with IMGT/GENE-DB human TR gene sequences. In a later analysis, CDR3 sequences and most-parsimonious VDJ recombination scenarios were assigned using the TCRdist pipeline. In a later analysis, each TCR beta chain was defined by its CDR3 amino acid sequence together with its V-gene family, and reads without a unique V-gene family were excluded. To address suspected cross-contamination and a sequencing artifact, a later analysis removed a few hundred highly shared, low-generation-probability nucleotide sequences. In a later analysis, a clonal expansion index was calculated for each public chain from normalized within-repertoire ranks of inferred template counts. In a later analysis, generation probabilities were computed using a VDJ recombination model fitted to out-of-frame rearrangements, and the results were checked against IGoR. In a later analysis, hypergeometric tests were used to score TCR-TCR, TCR-HLA and TCR-CMV co-occurrence, with a repertoire-size bias correction applied to TCR pairs. A later analysis estimated false discovery rates by permuting HLA or CMV assignments 20 times. In a later analysis, co-occurring TCRs were grouped using DBSCAN, with TCRdist sequence similarity added in when clustering inside HLA-allele-positive subsets. Repertoires with fewer than 30,000 or more than 120,000 public chains were left out of co-occurrence clustering, as were several repertoires with anomalous nucleotide sharing. Imported from immuneACCESS, the table was reduced by TCRdb to in-frame sequences with V and J called. These copies leave out some clones; in studies compared against another copy, an unresolved V gene accounts for under half, and the cause of the remainder is not known. V, J and clone size are those of that table, while D and trimming were read from the DNA. For this sample there are 150,000 to 200,000 clones; around 79% appear just once. About 2% of the sample lies in the top ten.

As to this clone: The target of this receptor is not known. Base quality data are lacking; no much larger clone is found one base away.

Relative to germline, V is missing 0 bases and J is missing 2 bases, with 6 bases of the junction outside any gene match. CDR1 LNHNV and CDR2 YYDKDF are derived from the germline V gene (reference sequence). The CDR3 runs 17 amino acids, cysteine and phenylalanine included. Only the CDR3 part of the read is kept: 51 bases, read in frame from the first base. In total, approximately 700 healthy bone marrow donors made up the cohort. At the time of sampling, every cohort member was nominally healthy, though immune exposures that went unrecorded were likely present. The donor tested CMV seronegative and was one of the 352 seronegative cohort members. Every donor gave a peripheral blood sample, and the peripheral blood mononuclear cells from that sample were used for TCR beta sequencing. The Qiagen DNeasy Blood Extraction Kit was used to extract genomic DNA from the blood cell samples.

The TCR originated in a man between 40 and 49 years old in good health and CMV-seronegative. Sequenced input: PBMCs. The rearranged segments are TRBV15 and TRBJ2-1, and 8 junctional nucleotides match TRBD1. The CDR3 protein sequence reads: CATSRDLGTGPYNEQFF. The DNA reads TGTGCCACCAGCAGAGATCTGGGGACAGGACCCTACAATGAGCAGTTCTTC.